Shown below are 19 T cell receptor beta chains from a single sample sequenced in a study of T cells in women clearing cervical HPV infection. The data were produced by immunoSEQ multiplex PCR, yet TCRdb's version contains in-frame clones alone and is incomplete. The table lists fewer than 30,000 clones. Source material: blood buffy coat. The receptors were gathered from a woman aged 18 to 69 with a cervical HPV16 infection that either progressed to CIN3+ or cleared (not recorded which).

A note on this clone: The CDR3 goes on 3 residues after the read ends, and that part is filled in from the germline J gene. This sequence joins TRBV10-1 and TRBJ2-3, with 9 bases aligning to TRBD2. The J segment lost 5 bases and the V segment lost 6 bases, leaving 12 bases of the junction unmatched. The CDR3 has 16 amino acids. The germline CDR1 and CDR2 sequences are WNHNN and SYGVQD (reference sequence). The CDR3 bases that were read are TGCGCCAGCAGAAGTGGGAGCGGGGGGCGTGGAGATACG. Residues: CASRSGSGGRGDT. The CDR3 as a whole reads CASRSGSGGRGDTQYF.

CDR3 sequence reads: CASSVSGEAYEQYF. CDR3 DNA (partial): TGTGCCAGCAGCGTTAGCGGAGAGGCCTACGAG. The J gene is TRBJ2-7, the V gene TRBV9; D is perhaps TRBD2 (6 bases). The missing CDR3 end, 3 residues past where the read stops, is filled in from the germline J gene. The CDR3 runs 14 residues. V shed 2 bases and J shed 2 bases, with 11 bases lying between them. The V gene's germline CDR1 is SGDLS and CDR2 YYNGEE. The whole variable domain, remainder taken from reference TRBV9 and TRBJ2-7, is DSGVTQTPKHLITATGQRVTLRCSPRSGDLSVYWYQQSLDQGLQFLIQYYNGEERAKGNILERFSAQQFPDLHSELNLSSLELGDSALYFCASSVSGEAYEQYFGPGTRLTVT.

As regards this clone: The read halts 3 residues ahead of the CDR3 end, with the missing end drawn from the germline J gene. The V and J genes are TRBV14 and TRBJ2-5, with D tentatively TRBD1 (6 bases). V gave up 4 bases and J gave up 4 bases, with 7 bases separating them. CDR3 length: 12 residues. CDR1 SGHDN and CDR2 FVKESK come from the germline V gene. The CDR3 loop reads CASSRGGETQYF. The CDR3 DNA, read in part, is TGTGCCAGCAGCCGAGGGGGAGAGACC.

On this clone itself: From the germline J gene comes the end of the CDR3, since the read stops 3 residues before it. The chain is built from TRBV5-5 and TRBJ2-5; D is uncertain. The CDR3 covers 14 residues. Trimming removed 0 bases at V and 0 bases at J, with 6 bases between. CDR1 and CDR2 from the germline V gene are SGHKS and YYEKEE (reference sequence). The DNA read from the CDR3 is TGTGCCAGCAGCTTGGCCAGTAACCAAGAGACC. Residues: CASSLASNQET. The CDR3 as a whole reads CASSLASNQETQYF.

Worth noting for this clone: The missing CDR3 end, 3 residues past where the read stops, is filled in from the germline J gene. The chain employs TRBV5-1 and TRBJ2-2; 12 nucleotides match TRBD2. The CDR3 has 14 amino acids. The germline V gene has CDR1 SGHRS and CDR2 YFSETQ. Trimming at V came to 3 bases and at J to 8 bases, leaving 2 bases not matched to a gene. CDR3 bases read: TGCGCCAGCAGCTCAGGACTAGCGGGAGGGGAG. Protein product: CASSSGLAGGE. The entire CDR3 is CASSSGLAGGELFF. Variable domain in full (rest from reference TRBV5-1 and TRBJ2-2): KAGVTQTPRYLIKTRGQQVTLSCSPISGHRSVSWYQQTPGQGLQFLFEYFSETQRNKGNFPGRFSGRQFSNSRSEMNVSTLELGDSALYLCASSSGLAGGELFFGEGSRLTVL.

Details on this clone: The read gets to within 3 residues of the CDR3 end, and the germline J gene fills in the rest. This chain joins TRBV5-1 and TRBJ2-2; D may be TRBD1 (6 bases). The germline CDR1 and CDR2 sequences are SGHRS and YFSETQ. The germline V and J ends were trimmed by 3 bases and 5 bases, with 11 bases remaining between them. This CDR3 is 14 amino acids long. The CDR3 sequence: CASSWDIPTGELFF. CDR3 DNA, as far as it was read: TGCGCCAGCAGCTGGGACATTCCTACCGGGGAG.

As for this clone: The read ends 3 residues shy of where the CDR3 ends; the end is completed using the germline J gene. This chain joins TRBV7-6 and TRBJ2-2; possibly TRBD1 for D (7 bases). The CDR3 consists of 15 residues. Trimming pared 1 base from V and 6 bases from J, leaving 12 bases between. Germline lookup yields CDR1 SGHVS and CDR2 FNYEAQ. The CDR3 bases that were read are TGTGCCAGCAGCTTAGGAGCAGGGGGGTCCGGGGAG. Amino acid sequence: CASSLGAGGSGE. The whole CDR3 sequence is CASSLGAGGSGELFF.

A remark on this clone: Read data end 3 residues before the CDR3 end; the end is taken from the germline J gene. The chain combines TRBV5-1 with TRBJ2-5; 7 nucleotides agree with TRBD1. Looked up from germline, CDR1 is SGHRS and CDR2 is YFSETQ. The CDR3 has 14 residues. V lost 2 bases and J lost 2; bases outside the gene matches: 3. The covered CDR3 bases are TGCGCCAGCAGCTTAGGGACAGCACAAGAGACC. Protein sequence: CASSLGTAQET. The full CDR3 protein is CASSLGTAQETQYF.

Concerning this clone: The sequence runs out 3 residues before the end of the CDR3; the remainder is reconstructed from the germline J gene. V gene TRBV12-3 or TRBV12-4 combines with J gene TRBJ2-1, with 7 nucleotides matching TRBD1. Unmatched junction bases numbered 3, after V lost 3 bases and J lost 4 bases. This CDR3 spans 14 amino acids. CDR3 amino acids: CASSFSTGYNEQFF. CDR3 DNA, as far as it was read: TGTGCCAGCAGTTTTTCGACAGGGTACAATGAG.

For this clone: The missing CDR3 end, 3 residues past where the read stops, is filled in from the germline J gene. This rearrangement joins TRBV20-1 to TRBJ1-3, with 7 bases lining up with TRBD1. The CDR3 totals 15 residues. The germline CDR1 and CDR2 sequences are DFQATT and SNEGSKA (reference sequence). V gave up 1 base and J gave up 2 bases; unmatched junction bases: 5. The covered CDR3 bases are TGCAGTGCTAGAGCCCATACAGGGGCTGGAAACACC. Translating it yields CSARAHTGAGNT. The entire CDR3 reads CSARAHTGAGNTIYF.

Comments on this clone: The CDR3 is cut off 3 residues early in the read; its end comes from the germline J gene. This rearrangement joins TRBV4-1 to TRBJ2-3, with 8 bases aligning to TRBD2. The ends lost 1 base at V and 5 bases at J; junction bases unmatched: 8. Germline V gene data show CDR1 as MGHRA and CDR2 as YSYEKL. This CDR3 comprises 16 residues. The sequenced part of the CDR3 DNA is TGCGCCAGCAGCCAAGCAGGACTCCGGGGGGGAGATACG. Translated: CASSQAGLRGGDT. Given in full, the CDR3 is CASSQAGLRGGDTQYF.

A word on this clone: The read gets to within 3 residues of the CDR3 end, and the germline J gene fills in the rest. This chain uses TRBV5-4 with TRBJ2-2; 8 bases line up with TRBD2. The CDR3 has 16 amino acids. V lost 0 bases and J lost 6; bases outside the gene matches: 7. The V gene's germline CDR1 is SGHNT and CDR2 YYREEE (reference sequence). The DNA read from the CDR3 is TGTGCCAGCAGCTTGGAGCCCAGCGGGAGTCCCGGGGAG. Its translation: CASSLEPSGSPGE. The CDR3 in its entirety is CASSLEPSGSPGELFF.

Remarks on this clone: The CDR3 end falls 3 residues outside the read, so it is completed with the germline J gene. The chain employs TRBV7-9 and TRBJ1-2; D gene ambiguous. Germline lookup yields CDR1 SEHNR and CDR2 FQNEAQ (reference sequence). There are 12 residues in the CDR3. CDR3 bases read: TGTGCCAGCAGCTACCACAACTACGAC. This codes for CASSYHNYD. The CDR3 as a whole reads CASSYHNYDYTF.

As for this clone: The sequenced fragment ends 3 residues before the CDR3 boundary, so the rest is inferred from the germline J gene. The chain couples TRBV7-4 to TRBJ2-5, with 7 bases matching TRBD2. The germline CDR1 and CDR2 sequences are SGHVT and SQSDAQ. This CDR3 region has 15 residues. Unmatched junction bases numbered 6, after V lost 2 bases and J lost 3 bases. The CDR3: CASSLSGVAEETQYF. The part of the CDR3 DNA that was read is TGTGCCAGCAGCTTAAGCGGGGTAGCGGAAGAGACC.

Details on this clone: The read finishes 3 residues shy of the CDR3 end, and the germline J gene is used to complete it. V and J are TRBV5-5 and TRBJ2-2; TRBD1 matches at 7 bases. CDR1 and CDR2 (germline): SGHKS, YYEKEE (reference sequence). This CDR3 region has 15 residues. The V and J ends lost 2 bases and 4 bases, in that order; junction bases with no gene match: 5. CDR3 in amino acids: CASSFTDRATGELFF. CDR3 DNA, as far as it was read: TGTGCCAGCAGCTTCACTGACAGGGCCACCGGGGAG. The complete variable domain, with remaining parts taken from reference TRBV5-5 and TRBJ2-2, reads DAGVTQSPTHLIKTRGQQVTLRCSPISGHKSVSWYQQVLGQGPQFIFQYYEKEERGRGNFPDRFSARQFPNYSSELNVNALLLGDSALYLCASSFTDRATGELFFGEGSRLTVL.

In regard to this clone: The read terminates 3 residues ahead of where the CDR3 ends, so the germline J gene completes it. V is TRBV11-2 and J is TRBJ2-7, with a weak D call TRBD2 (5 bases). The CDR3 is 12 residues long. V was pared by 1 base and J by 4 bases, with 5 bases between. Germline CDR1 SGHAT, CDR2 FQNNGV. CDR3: CASSLGTYEQYF. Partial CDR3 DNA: TGTGCCAGCAGCTTAGGGACTTACGAG.

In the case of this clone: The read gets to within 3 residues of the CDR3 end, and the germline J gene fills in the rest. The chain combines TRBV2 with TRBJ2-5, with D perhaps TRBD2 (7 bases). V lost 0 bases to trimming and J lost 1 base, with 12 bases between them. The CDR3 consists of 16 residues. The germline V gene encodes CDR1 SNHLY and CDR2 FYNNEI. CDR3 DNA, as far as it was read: TGTGCCAGCAGTGAAGCGGACGGGGGGCTCCAAGAGACC. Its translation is CASSEADGGLQET. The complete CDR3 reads CASSEADGGLQETQYF.

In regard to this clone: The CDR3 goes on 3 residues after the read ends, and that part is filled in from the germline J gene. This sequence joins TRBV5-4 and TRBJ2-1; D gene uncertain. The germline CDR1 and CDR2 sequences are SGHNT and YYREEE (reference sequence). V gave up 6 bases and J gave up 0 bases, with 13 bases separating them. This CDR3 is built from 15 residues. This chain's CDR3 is CASIPEASSYNEQFF. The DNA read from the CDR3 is TGTGCCAGCATCCCCGAGGCAAGCTCCTACAATGAG.

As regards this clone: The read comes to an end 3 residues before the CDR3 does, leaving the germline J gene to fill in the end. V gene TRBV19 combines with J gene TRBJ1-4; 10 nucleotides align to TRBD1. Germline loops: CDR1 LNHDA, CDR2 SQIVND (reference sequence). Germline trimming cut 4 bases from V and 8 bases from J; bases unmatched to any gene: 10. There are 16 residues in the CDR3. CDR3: CASSKPGQGVREKLFF. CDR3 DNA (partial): TGTGCCAGTAGTAAACCTGGACAGGGGGTTCGCGAAAAA.